These T cell receptor beta chains were read from a single sample in a study of blood T cell repertoires in COVID-19. TCRdb's table, derived via immunoSEQ multiplex PCR, lists solely in-frame clones and lacks some. The sample yields about 400,000 clones, around 90% seen once. Specimen: PBMCs or T cells enriched from blood (not recorded which). The receptors were sampled from a middle-aged woman with acute COVID-19. Both conserved end residues are part of each CDR3. Fields, in order: V gene, clone size, D gene, J gene, CDR3 protein, CDR3 DNA. A D gene is named only where the DNA matches it firmly. Part of the rows lack a size; the others show once, few, many or a class for expanded clones.

V gene: TRBV7-9
clone size: NA
D gene: NA
J gene: TRBJ1-6
CDR3 protein: CASSLGGPLHF
CDR3 DNA: TGTGCCAGCAGCTTAGGAGGCCCGCTCCACTTT

V gene: TRBV5-1
clone size: NA
D gene: NA
J gene: TRBJ1-1
CDR3 protein: CASSFYGNTEAFF
CDR3 DNA: TGCGCCAGCAGCTTCTACGGGAACACTGAAGCTTTCTTT

V gene: TRBV19
clone size: NA
D gene: NA
J gene: TRBJ1-2
CDR3 protein: CASSPRTYYGYTF
CDR3 DNA: TGTGCCAGTAGTCCCCGGACATACTATGGCTACACCTTC

V gene: TRBV5-1
clone size: NA
D gene: TRBD2
J gene: TRBJ2-3
CDR3 protein: CASSLRLAGGSITDTQYF
CDR3 DNA: TGCGCCAGCAGCTTGAGACTAGCGGGGGGCTCTATCACAGATACGCAGTATTTT

V gene: TRBV12-3/TRBV12-4
clone size: NA
D gene: NA
J gene: TRBJ1-6
CDR3 protein: CASSPSRTPLHF
CDR3 DNA: TGTGCCAGCAGTCCAAGCCGAACACCCCTCCACTTT

V gene: TRBV11-2
clone size: NA
D gene: TRBD1
J gene: TRBJ2-7
CDR3 protein: CASSLDPGGAYEQYF
CDR3 DNA: TGTGCCAGCAGCCTAGACCCAGGGGGAGCCTACGAGCAGTACTTC

V gene: TRBV15
clone size: NA
D gene: NA
J gene: TRBJ2-1
CDR3 protein: CATSREAGNPYNEQFF
CDR3 DNA: TGTGCCACCAGCAGAGAGGCAGGGAACCCCTACAATGAGCAGTTCTTC

V gene: TRBV5-1
clone size: NA
D gene: NA
J gene: TRBJ1-2
CDR3 protein: CASSFSGEGYGYTF
CDR3 DNA: TGCGCCAGCAGCTTCTCAGGGGAGGGCTATGGCTACACCTTC

V gene: TRBV7-9
clone size: NA
D gene: NA
J gene: TRBJ1-4
CDR3 protein: CASSLIPGELFF
CDR3 DNA: TGTGCCAGCAGCTTAATCCCCGGGGAACTGTTTTTT

V gene: TRBV7-2
clone size: once
D gene: NA
J gene: TRBJ1-5
CDR3 protein: CASSSGTTSQPQHF
CDR3 DNA: TGTGCCAGCAGTTCCGGGACAACTTCCCAGCCCCAGCATTTT

V gene: TRBV7-9
clone size: NA
D gene: NA
J gene: TRBJ1-6
CDR3 protein: CASRDDSSYNSPLHF
CDR3 DNA: TGTGCCAGCAGGGACGACAGCTCCTATAATTCACCCCTCCACTTT

V gene: TRBV6-5
clone size: NA
D gene: NA
J gene: TRBJ2-5
CDR3 protein: CASSRQDQETQYF
CDR3 DNA: TGTGCCAGCAGCCGACAGGACCAAGAGACCCAGTACTTC

V gene: TRBV4-1
clone size: NA
D gene: TRBD1
J gene: TRBJ1-5
CDR3 protein: CASSQHTGGEQPQHF
CDR3 DNA: TGCGCCAGCAGCCAACACACAGGGGGTGAGCAGCCCCAGCATTTT

V gene: TRBV6-5
clone size: NA
D gene: TRBD1
J gene: TRBJ2-3
CDR3 protein: CASSYDRVETDTQYF
CDR3 DNA: TGTGCCAGCAGTTACGACAGGGTCGAGACAGATACGCAGTATTTT

V gene: TRBV7-9
clone size: NA
D gene: NA
J gene: TRBJ2-1
CDR3 protein: CASSLAGGRPNEQFF
CDR3 DNA: TGTGCCAGCAGCTTAGCGGGGGGACGGCCCAATGAGCAGTTCTTC

V gene: TRBV5-4
clone size: NA
D gene: NA
J gene: TRBJ2-3
CDR3 protein: CASSLAGVSDTQYF
CDR3 DNA: TGTGCCAGCAGCTTGGCCGGGGTCTCAGATACGCAGTATTTT

V gene: TRBV19
clone size: NA
D gene: TRBD1
J gene: TRBJ2-7
CDR3 protein: CASSVGTGTVPYEQYF
CDR3 DNA: TGTGCCAGTAGTGTCGGCACCGGGACAGTCCCCTACGAGCAGTACTTC

V gene: TRBV13
clone size: once
D gene: TRBD2
J gene: TRBJ2-5
CDR3 protein: CASSLNPGGVETQYF
CDR3 DNA: TGTGCCAGCAGCTTGAATCCCGGGGGGGTGGAGACCCAGTACTTC

V gene: TRBV5-8
clone size: NA
D gene: TRBD1
J gene: TRBJ1-2
CDR3 protein: CASKVPGTGASMSYTF
CDR3 DNA: TGTGCCAGCAAGGTGCCCGGGACAGGGGCATCGATGAGCTACACCTTC

V gene: TRBV29-1
clone size: once
D gene: NA
J gene: TRBJ1-1
CDR3 protein: CSVGAWAPEKAFF
CDR3 DNA: TGCAGCGTTGGGGCGTGGGCCCCAGAGAAAGCTTTCTTT

V gene: TRBV6-5
clone size: NA
D gene: TRBD1
J gene: TRBJ1-5
CDR3 protein: CASKGTGENQPQHF
CDR3 DNA: TGTGCCAGCAAGGGGACAGGGGAAAATCAGCCCCAGCATTTT

V gene: TRBV7-2
clone size: NA
D gene: TRBD1
J gene: TRBJ2-1
CDR3 protein: CASSFDRGQESYNEQFF
CDR3 DNA: TGTGCCAGCAGCTTTGACCGGGGACAGGAATCCTACAATGAGCAGTTCTTC

V gene: TRBV4-1
clone size: once
D gene: TRBD2
J gene: TRBJ2-5
CDR3 protein: CASSQDPTSGGAGETQYF
CDR3 DNA: TGCGCCAGCAGCCAAGATCCAACTAGCGGGGGGGCCGGGGAGACCCAGTACTTC

V gene: TRBV18
clone size: NA
D gene: TRBD2
J gene: TRBJ2-7
CDR3 protein: CASSEGTGGLYEQYF
CDR3 DNA: TGTGCCAGCTCAGAGGGAACGGGGGGACTCTACGAGCAGTACTTC

V gene: TRBV11-2
clone size: NA
D gene: NA
J gene: TRBJ2-7
CDR3 protein: CASSLVADRRYEQYF
CDR3 DNA: TGTGCCAGCAGCTTAGTGGCTGACAGAAGGTACGAGCAGTACTTC

V gene: TRBV7-2
clone size: NA
D gene: TRBD2
J gene: TRBJ2-1
CDR3 protein: CASRQTSGSYNEQFF
CDR3 DNA: TGTGCCAGCAGGCAGACTAGCGGCTCCTACAATGAGCAGTTCTTC